This TCR beta chain was sequenced for a study of blood T cell repertoires in COVID-19. The wider study: Samples taken during acute and convalescent COVID-19 were collected in the United States, Italy and Spain. The cDNA or gDNA used as material had been derived from T cells, B-cell-depleted T cells, or PBMCs.

Germline loops: CDR1 LGHNT, CDR2 FRNRAP. The CDR3 is 16 amino acids. V was pared by 4 bases and J by 1 base, with 6 bases of the junction left unmatched. Source study methods: From reference gene primer amplification, estimates of nucleated cell counts were derived. Sequencing used immunoSEQ multiplex PCR; TCRdb keeps in-frame clones, though not all of them. The V and J calls and clone size come from that table; D and trimming were worked out from the DNA. The sample holds 270,000 or so clones, 82% seen once. This rearrangement joins TRBV12-5 to TRBJ2-3, with TRBD2 matching over 9 bases. The origin of this receptor is a woman under 30 with acute or convalescent COVID-19. The sample consisted of peripheral blood. In nucleotides, the CDR3 is TGTGCTAGTGGTTCGATAGCGGGAGCGGGCACAGATACGCAGTATTTT. As protein: CASGSIAGAGTDTQYF.